The TCR beta chain under discussion was sequenced for a study of shared clonotypes between healthy human individuals (dated by TCRdb to about 2020). Regarding the complete study: The cohort comprised a couple of women and a few men aged 18 to 49 years. For each donor, CD4 naive and CD4 memory were each run on three plates, CD8 naive on two plates, and CD8 memory on one plate. Per donor, leukapheresis produced somewhere between about 0.9 and 10 billion PBMCs. To estimate repertoire size and how much clonotype sharing occurs between individuals, the study deeply sequenced the blood TCR repertoires of roughly 5 healthy adults. Libraries were prepared and TCR repertoires were sequenced by different laboratories using diverse techniques, in order to increase sequencing depth and limit assay-specific biases. Summary of the overall study and its limitations: Across a handful of donors, about 5% of naive CD4, around 3.3% of naive CD8, roughly 2.2% of memory CD4, and around 0.4% of memory CD8 clonotypes were shared. Pairwise subsampling led to the expectation that sequencing depth would affect the degree of clonotype sharing among donors. Higher generation probabilities were observed for clonotypes shared by all four sorted-subset donors than for non-shared clonotypes. Because the study included a small number of donors, the genetic and exposure-history diversity represented was limited. Sampling was restricted to blood, and TCR repertoires in tissue are likely to differ from TCR repertoires in blood. Rarefaction of sorted-subset datasets indicated incomplete sequencing despite the large sequencing depth. Naive subsets generally had larger estimated clonotype richness than memory subsets.

In the case of this clone: Its specific antigen is unknown. There are no base qualities to consult, and no much larger clone falls within one base.

From its cysteine to its phenylalanine, the CDR3 spans 14 amino acids. The retained sequence is limited to the CDR3, 42 bases, with the frame set at the first base. Germline trimming: 8 bases from V, 0 bases from J; junction bases outside gene matches: 8. CDR1 and CDR2 were assigned from the germline V gene (reference sequence) as GTSNPN and SVGIG. Healthy HIV-negative adults with no recently reported acute infections or vaccinations were included as donors. Every donor was a Caucasian adult living in Nashville, Tennessee, USA. CD4+ T cells were enriched by magnetic negative selection, after which naive cells were positively selected on CD45RA and the negative fraction was taken as the memory subset. Blood was collected by leukapheresis, and PBMCs were isolated by Ficoll-Histopaque density gradient centrifugation and then cryopreserved in liquid nitrogen vapor phase. Purity and quantity of every magnetically sorted T cell population were checked by analytical flow cytometry. From each sorted fraction, genomic DNA was isolated and quantified by UV absorbance on a Nanodrop 2000c.

Using the deep immunoSEQ assay, TCR CDR3 regions were amplified from genomic DNA by multiplex PCR. Genomic DNA extracted from each cell subset was distributed evenly over all wells of several immunoSEQ 96-well plates, and each plate served as one replicate. For sorted subsets, about 0.2 ug genomic DNA, equal to 30,000 or so T cell genomes, was loaded into each replicate PCR. Purified libraries were quantified with a Qubit 3.0 fluorometer, sized on a Bioanalyzer 2100, and re-quantified with the KAPA Library Quantification kit. Each immunoSEQ 96-well plate was sequenced on its own single-read 150-cycle Illumina NextSeq 550 flow cell. The published analysis was carried out like this. Because the immunoSEQ output held only junctional sequences and lacked quality scores, the filtering could not match the filtering applied to full-length reads. To assign V/J genes and CDR3, sequences were annotated using PyIR, a Python wrapper for IgBLAST v1.9, with IMGT germline references. Reads were filtered out if the reads had weak V/J assignments (E-value above 1e-6), no CDR3, stop codons, out-of-frame junctions, or ambiguous translated residues. V3J clonotypes were defined as sequences sharing an identical inferred V gene, J gene, and CDR3 amino acid sequence. Percentage overlap between repertoires was computed as shared unique clonotypes divided by the size of the smaller repertoire. Three approaches were used to assess repertoire richness: RTK rarefaction, the Chao1 estimator, and Recon v2.1 estimates of unobserved clonotypes. OLGA was used to compute generation probabilities for all TCRbeta clonotypes that the gDNA method yielded from a handful of donors. Entries here come from immuneACCESS through TCRdb and include only in-frame sequences with V and J called. Some clones fail to appear in such tables; in the studies checked, an unresolved V gene covers under half of the shortfall, and the cause of the remainder is unknown. The V and J calls and clone size were taken over from that table, and D and trimming were inferred from the DNA. The sample has roughly 2,300,000 clones on record, about 90% of them singletons. Together, the top ten hold roughly 0.34% of the sample.

This receptor was taken from a man aged 18 to 30 in good health. Some clones in this sample may be carry-over from other donors' samples. The sample consisted of naive CD4+ T cells from PBMCs. This specimen's cell subset or site label, per the study, means: CD45RA+ positively selected. The chain was built from TRBV30 and TRBJ2-3; 7 of the junction bases match TRBD2. In nucleotides, the sequence is TGTGCCCGATCAGCGGGAACTAGCACAGATACGCAGTATTTT. It translates as CARSAGTSTDTQYF.